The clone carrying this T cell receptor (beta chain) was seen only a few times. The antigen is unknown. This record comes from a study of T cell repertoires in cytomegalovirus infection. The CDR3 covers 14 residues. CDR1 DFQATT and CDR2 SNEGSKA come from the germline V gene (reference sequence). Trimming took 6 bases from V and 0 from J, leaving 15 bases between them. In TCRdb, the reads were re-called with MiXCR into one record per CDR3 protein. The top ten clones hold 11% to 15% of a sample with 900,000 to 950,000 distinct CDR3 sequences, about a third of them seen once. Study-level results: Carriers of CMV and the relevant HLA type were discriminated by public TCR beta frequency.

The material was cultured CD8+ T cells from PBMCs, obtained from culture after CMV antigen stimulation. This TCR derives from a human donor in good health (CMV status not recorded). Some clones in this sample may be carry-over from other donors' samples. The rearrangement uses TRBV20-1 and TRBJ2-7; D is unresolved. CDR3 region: CSALQAFLSYEQYF. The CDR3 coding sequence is TGCAGTGCCCTCCAGGCCTTCCTCTCCTACGAGCAGTACTTC.